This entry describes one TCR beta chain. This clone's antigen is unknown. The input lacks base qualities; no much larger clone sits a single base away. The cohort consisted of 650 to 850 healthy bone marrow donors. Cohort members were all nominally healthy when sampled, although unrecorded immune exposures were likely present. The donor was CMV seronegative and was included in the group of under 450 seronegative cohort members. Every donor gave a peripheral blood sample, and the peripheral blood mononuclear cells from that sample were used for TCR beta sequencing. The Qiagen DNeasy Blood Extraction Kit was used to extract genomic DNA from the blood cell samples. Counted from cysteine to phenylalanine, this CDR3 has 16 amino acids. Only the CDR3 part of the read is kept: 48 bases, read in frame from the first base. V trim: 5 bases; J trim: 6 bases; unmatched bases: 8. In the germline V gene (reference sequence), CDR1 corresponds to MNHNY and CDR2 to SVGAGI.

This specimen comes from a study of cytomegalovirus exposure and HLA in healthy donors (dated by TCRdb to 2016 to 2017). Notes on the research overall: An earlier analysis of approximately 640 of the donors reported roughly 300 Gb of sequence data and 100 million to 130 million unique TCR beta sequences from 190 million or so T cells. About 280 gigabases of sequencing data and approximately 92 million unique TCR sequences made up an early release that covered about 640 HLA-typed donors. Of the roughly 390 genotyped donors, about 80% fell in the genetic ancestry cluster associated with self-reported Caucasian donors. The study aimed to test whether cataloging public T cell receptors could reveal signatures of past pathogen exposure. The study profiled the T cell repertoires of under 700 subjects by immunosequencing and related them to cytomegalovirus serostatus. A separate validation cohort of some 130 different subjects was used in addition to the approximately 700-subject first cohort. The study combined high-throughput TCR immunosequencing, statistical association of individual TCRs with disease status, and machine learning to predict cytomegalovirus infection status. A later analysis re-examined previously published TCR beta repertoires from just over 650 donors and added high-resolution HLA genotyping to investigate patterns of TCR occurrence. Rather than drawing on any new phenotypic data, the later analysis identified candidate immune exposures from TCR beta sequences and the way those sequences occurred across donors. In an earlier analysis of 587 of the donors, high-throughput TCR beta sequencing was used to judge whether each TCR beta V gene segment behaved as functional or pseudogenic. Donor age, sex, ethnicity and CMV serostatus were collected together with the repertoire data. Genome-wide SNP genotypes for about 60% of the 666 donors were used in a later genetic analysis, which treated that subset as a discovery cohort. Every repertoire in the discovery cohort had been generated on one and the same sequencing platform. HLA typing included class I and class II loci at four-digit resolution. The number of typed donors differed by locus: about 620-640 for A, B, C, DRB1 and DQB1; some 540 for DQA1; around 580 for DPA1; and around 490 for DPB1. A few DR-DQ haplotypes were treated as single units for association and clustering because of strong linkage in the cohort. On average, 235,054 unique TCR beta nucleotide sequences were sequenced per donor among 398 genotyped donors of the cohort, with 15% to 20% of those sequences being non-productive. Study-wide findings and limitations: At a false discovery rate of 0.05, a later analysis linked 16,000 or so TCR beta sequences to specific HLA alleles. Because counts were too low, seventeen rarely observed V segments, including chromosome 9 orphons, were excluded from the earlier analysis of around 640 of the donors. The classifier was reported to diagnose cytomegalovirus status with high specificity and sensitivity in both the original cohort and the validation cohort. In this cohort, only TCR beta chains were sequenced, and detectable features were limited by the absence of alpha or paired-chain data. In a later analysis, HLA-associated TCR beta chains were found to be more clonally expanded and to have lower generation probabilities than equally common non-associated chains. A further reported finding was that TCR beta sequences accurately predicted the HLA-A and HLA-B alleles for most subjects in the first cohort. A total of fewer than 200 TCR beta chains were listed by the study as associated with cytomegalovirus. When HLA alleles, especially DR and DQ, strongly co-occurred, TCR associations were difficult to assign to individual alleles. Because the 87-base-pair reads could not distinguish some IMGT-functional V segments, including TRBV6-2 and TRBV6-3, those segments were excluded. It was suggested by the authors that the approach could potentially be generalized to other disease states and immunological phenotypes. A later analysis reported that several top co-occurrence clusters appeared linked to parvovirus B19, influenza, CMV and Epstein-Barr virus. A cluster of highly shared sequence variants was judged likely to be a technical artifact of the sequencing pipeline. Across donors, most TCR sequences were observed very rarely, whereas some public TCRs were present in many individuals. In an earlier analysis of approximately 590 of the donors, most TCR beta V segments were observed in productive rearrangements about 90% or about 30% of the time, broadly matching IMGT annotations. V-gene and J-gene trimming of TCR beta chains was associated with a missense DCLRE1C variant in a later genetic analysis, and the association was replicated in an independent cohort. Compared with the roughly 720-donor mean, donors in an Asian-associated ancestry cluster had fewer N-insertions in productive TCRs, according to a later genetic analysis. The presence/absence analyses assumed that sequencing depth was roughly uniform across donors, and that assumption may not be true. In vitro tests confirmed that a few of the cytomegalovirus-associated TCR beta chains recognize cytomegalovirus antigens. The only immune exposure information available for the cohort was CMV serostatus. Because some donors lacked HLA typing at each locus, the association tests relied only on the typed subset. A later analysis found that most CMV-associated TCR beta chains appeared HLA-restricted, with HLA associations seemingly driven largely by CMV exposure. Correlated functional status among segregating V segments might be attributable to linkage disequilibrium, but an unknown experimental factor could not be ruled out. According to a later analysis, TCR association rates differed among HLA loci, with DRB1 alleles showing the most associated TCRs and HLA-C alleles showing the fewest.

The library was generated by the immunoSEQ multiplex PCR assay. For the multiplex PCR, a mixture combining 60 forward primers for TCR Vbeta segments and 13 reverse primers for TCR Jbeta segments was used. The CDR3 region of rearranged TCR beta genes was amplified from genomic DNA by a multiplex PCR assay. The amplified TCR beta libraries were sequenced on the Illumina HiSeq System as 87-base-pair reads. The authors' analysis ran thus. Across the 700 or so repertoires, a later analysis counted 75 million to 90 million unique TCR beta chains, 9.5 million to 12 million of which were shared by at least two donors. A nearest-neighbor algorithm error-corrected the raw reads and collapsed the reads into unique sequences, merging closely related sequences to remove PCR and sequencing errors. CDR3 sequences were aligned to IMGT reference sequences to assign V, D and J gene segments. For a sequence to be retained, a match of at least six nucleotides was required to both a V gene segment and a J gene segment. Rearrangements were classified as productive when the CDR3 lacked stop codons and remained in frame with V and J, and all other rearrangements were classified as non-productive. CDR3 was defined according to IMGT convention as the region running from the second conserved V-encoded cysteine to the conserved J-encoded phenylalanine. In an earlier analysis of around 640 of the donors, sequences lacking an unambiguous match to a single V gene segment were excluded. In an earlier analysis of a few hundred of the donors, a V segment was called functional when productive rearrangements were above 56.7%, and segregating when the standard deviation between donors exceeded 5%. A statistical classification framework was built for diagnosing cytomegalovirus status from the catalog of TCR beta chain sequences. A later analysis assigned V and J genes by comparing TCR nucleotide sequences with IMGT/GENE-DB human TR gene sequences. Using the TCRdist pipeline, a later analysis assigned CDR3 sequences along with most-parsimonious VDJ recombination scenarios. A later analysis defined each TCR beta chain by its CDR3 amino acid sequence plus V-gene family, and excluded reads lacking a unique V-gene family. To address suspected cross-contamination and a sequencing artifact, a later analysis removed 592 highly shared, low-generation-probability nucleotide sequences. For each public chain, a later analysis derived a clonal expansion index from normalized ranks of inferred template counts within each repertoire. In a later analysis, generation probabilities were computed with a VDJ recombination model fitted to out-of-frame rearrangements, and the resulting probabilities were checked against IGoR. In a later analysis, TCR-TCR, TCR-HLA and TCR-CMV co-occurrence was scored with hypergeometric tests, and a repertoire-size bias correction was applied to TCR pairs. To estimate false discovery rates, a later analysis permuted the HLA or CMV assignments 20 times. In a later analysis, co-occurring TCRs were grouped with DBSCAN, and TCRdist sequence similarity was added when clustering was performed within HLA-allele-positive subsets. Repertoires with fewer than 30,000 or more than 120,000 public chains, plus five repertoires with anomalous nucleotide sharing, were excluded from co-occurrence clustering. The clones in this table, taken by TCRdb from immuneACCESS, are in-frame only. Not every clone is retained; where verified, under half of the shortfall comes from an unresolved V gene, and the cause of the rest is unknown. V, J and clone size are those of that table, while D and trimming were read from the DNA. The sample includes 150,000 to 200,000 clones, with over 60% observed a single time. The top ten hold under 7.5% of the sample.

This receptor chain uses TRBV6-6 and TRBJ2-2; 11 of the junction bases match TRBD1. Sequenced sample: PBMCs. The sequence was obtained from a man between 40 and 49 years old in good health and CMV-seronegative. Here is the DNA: TGTGCCAGCAGTGACTTTGGACAGGGGGCGGCCGGGGAGCTGTTTTTT. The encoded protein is CASSDFGQGAAGELFF.